Given below is one T cell receptor (beta chain) in context. The germline V gene has CDR1 SGHTA and CDR2 FQGNSA. This CDR3 has 16 residues. Trimming removed 5 bases from V and 6 bases from J, with 23 bases in between. Here immunoSEQ multiplex PCR was the method, and the copy in TCRdb shows in-frame clones only, minus some. The data contain 1,500 to 2,000 clones, about 85% of them singletons. This record comes from a study of brain metastases from non-small cell lung cancer. The specimen sequenced was tumor-adjacent normal tissue. The TCR was taken from a donor over 35 with non-small cell lung cancer. This chain joins TRBV7-2 and TRBJ2-7, with D tentatively TRBD1 (6 bases). DNA for the CDR3: TGTGCCAGCAGCCCCCAGGCTCAACAGGGCAAGTCCGAGCAGTACTTC. It is translated as CASSPQAQQGKSEQYF.